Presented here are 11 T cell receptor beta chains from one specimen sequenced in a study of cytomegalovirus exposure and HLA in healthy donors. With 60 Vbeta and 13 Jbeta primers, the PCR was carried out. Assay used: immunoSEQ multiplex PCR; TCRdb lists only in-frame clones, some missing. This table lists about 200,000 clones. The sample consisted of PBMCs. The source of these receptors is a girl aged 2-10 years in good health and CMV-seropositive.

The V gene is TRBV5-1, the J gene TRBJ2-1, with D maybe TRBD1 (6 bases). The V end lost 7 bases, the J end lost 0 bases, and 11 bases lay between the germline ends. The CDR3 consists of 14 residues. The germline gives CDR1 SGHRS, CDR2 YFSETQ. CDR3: CASETGSSYNEQFF. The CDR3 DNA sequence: TGCGCCAGCGAAACAGGGAGCTCCTACAATGAGCAGTTCTTC.

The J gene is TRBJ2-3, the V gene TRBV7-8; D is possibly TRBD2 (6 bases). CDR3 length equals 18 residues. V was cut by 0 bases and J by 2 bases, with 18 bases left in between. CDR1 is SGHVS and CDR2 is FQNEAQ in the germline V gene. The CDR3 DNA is TGTGCCAGCAGCTTAGCGACGGACTATAGGCTACTCACAGATACGCAGTATTTT. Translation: CASSLATDYRLLTDTQYF.

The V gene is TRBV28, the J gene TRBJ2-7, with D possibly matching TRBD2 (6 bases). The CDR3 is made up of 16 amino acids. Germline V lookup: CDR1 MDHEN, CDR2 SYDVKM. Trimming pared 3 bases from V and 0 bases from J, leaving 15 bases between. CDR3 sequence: CASSFPLAGSSYEQYF. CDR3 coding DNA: TGTGCCAGCAGTTTCCCACTTGCCGGGAGCTCCTACGAGCAGTACTTC.

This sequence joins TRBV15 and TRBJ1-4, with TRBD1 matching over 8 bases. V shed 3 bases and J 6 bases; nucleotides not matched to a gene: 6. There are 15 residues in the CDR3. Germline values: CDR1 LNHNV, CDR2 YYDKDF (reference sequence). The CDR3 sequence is CATSRTGASDEKLFF. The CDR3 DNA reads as TGTGCCACCAGCAGGACAGGGGCGTCGGATGAAAAACTGTTTTTT.

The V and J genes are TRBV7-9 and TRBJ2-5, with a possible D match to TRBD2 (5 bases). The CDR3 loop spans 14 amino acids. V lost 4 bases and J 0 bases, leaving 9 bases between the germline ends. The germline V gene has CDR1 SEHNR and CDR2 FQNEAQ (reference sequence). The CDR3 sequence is CASSSGEYQETQYF. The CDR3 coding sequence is TGTGCCAGCAGCTCCGGGGAGTACCAAGAGACCCAGTACTTC.

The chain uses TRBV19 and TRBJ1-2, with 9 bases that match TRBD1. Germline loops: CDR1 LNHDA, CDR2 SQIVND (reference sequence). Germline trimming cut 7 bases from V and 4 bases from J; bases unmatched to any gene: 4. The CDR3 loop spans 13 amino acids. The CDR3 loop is CASKPGQGYGYTF. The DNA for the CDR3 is TGTGCCAGTAAACCGGGACAGGGCTATGGCTACACCTTC.

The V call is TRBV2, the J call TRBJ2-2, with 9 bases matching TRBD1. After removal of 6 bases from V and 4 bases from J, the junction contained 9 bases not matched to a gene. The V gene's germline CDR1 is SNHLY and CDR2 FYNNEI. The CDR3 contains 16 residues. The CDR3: CASRPRTGGRTGELFF. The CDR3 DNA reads TGTGCCAGCAGGCCCAGAACAGGGGGCCGCACCGGGGAGCTGTTTTTT.

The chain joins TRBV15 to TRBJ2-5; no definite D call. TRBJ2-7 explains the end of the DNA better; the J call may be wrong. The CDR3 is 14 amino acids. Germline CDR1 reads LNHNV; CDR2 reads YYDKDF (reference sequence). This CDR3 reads CATSDRVTSYEQYF. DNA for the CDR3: TGTGCCACCAGCGACCGGGTCACCTCCTACGAGCAGTACTTC.

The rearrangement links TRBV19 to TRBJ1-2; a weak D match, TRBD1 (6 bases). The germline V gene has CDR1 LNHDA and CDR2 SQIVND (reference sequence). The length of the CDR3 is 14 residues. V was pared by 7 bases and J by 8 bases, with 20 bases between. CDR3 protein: CASMRGGLSGGYTF. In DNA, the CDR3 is TGTGCCAGTATGCGCGGGGGGCTAAGCGGAGGCTACACCTTC.

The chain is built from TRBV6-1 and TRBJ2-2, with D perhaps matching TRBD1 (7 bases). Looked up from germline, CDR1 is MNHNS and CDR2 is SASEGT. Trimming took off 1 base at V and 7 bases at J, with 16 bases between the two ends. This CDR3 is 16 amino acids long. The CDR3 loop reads CASSEVRQGEDGELFF. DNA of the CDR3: TGTGCCAGCAGTGAAGTGAGGCAGGGGGAGGACGGGGAGCTGTTTTTT.

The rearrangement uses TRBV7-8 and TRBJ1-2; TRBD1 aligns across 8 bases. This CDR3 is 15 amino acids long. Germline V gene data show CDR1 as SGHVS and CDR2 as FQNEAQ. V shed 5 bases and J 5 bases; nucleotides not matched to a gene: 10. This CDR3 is CASSPKGGQAYGYTF. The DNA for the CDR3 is TGTGCCAGCAGCCCCAAGGGGGGACAGGCGTATGGCTACACCTTC.